This T cell receptor (beta chain) was recovered during a study of T cell responses to AZD1222 COVID-19 vaccine. CDR1 and CDR2 from the germline V gene are LNHNV and YYDKDF (reference sequence). Trimming at V came to 1 base and at J to 4 bases, leaving 3 bases not matched to a gene. The CDR3 covers 15 residues. Profiled with immunoSEQ multiplex PCR; TCRdb holds only in-frame clones, not every one. This sample carries roughly 190,000 clones, over 90% of them seen once, and the ten largest clones take about 4.2%. The sequencing used peripheral blood, collected on day 0 of AZD1222 vaccination. The chain recombines TRBV15 with TRBJ1-4, with TRBD1 matching over 7 bases. The source is an adult in good health. Here the CDR3 reads CATSRAQGFNEKLFF. CDR3 bases: TGTGCCACCAGCAGAGCACAGGGGTTTAATGAAAAACTGTTTTTT.